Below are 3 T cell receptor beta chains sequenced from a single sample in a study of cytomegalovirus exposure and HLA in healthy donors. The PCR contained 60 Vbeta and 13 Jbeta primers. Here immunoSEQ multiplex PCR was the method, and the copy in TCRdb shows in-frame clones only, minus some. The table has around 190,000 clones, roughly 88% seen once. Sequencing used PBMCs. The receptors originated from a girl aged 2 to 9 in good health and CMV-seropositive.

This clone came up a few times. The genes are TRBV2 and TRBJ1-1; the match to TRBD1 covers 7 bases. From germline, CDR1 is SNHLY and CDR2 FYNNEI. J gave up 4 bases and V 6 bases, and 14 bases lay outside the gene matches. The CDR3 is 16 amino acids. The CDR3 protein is CASRKGARGEGTEAFF. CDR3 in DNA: TGTGCCAGCAGAAAGGGGGCGCGGGGAGAGGGCACTGAAGCTTTCTTT.

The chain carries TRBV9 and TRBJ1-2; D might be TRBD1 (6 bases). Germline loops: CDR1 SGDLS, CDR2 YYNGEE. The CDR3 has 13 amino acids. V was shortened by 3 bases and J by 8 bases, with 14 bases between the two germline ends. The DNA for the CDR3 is TGTGCCAGCAGCGAACAGGGCGCGGCGGGCTACACCTTC. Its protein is CASSEQGAAGYTF.

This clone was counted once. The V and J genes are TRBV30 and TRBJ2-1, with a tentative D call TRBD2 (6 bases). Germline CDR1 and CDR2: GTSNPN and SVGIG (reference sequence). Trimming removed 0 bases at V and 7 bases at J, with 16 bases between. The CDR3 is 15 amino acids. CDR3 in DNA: TGTGCCTGGAGTGTACCCCGTGGTAGCGGAAATGAGCAGTTCTTC. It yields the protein CAWSVPRGSGNEQFF.